The rows below give T cell receptor beta chains drawn from one sample of a study of regulatory T cells in long-lasting Graves disease. MiXCR was run by TCRdb on the multiplex PCR reads, yielding one entry per CDR3 protein. The sample has roughly 380,000 distinct CDR3 sequences; less than 20% are singletons. The source was peripheral blood mononuclear cells (PBMCs), collected at new diagnosis, from a patient treated with antithyroid drugs. The receptors come from a female donor with Graves disease. Both conserved end residues are part of each CDR3. The D gene is left open where the match is weak. Rows may omit the clone size; those that give it use once, few, many or a size class.

cdr3_aa	cdr3_nt	v_call	j_call	clone_size	d_call
CASSPRGTGSYEQYF	TGTGCCAGCAGTCCTCGCGGGACAGGGTCCTACGAGCAGTACTTC	TRBV6-2/TRBV6-3	TRBJ2-7	many	TRBD1
CASSGPGTSHGYTF	TGTGCCAGCAGCGGCCCCGGGACAAGCCATGGCTACACCTTC	TRBV5-6	TRBJ1-2	many	.
CASSSDGADYPYEQYF	TGTGCCAGCAGCTCAGATGGGGCGGACTATCCCTACGAGCAGTACTTC	TRBV7-9	TRBJ2-7	many	.
CASSVGTTGELFF	TGTGCCAGCAGCGTAGGTACCACCGGGGAGCTGTTTTTT	TRBV9	TRBJ2-2	many	.
CASSPGYRGGTDTQYF	TGTGCCAGCTCACCTGGGTACAGGGGAGGCACAGATACGCAGTATTTT	TRBV18	TRBJ2-3	.	TRBD1
CSARGPGIYNEQFF	TGCAGTGCTAGAGGGCCAGGGATCTACAATGAGCAGTTCTTC	TRBV20-1	TRBJ2-1	.	.
CSANFRDRGIAYEQFF	TGCAGTGCCAACTTCCGGGACAGGGGTATTGCCTACGAGCAGTTCTTC	TRBV20-1	TRBJ2-1	once	TRBD1
CASSVQLAGEVNEQFF	TGTGCCAGCAGCGTACAACTAGCGGGAGAGGTAAATGAGCAGTTCTTC	TRBV9	TRBJ2-1	many	TRBD2
CASSFLGMNSPLHF	TGTGCCAGCAGTTTCCTAGGGATGAATTCACCCCTCCACTTT	TRBV12-3/TRBV12-4	TRBJ1-6	many	.
CASILRQTNTEAFF	TGTGCCAGCATCCTGCGACAGACGAACACTGAAGCTTTCTTT	TRBV12-3/TRBV12-4	TRBJ1-1	many	.
CASSLTGALRNTQYF	TGTGCCAGCAGCTTGACAGGGGCCCTGAGGAATACGCAGTATTTT	TRBV7-2	TRBJ2-3	many	TRBD1
CASSHPVRHTEAFF	TGTGCCAGCAGCCACCCGGTTCGGCACACTGAAGCTTTCTTT	TRBV12-3/TRBV12-4	TRBJ1-1	many	.
CASSPRGTHDTQYF	TGTGCCAGCAGCCCGCGCGGGACTCATGATACGCAGTATTTT	TRBV11-2	TRBJ2-3	many	.
CASSLGGDGGFMPEAFF	TGTGCCAGCAGTCTAGGGGGCGACGGGGGGTTTATGCCTGAAGCTTTCTTT	TRBV28	TRBJ1-1	.	TRBD1